This T cell receptor beta chain came from a study of blood T cell repertoires in COVID-19. Study at large: Specimens from acute and convalescent COVID-19 originated in the United States, Italy and Spain.

The CDR3 sequence is 14 residues long. Looked up from germline, CDR1 is KGHDR and CDR2 is SFDVKD. The V end lost 5 bases, the J end lost 4 bases, and 12 bases lay between the germline ends. Recruited during active infection, patients (from Seattle) were subsequently followed longitudinally. Per the original methods: Quantification of nucleated cells was approximated via reference gene primer amplification. This table comes from immunoSEQ multiplex PCR, and its TCRdb copy is limited to in-frame clones, with some not included. That table gives V, J and clone size, and the DNA gave D and trimming. The sample holds a few hundred thousand clones, approximately 88% seen once.

Sequenced: peripheral blood. The chain couples TRBV24-1 to TRBJ2-3; tentatively, D is TRBD2 (6 bases). This clonotype was obtained from a woman aged 50 to 60 with COVID-19, enrolled during active disease. The CDR3 coding sequence is TGTGCCACCAGTGGTGACCGGAGGGCAGATACGCAGTATTTT. Protein: CATSGDRRADTQYF.